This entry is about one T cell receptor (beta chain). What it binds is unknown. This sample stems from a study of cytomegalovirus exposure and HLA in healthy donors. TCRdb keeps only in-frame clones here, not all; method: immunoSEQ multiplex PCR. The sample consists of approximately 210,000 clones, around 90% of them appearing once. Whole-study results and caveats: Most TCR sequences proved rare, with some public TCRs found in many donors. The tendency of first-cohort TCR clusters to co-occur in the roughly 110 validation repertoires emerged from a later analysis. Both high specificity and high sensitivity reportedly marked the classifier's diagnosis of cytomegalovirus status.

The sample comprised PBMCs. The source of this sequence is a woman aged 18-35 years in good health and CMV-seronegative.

The CDR3 nucleotides are TGTGCCAGCAGCGCCGAAGGGACAGACCAAGAGACCCAGTACTTC. Amino acids: CASSAEGTDQETQYF. This chain uses TRBV9 with TRBJ2-5, with 7 bases matching TRBD1. Germline CDR1 SGDLS, CDR2 YYNGEE. J was trimmed by 0 bases and V by 3 bases; bases with no gene match: 5. This CDR3 has 15 amino acids.